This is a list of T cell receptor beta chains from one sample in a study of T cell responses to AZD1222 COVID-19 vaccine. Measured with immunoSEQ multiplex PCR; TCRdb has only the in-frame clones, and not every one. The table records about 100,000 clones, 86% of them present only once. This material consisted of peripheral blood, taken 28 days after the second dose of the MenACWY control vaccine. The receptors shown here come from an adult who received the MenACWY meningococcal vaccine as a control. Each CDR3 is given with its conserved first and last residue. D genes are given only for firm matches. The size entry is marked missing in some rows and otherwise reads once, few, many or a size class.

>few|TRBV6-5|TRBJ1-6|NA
TGTGCCAGCAGTTACTCGTCAGGGCGCGGTTCACCCCTCCACTTT
CASSYSSGRGSPLHF
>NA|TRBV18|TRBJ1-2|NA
TGTGCCAGCTCACCAGGCAGGGTGGGCTATGGCTACACCTTC
CASSPGRVGYGYTF
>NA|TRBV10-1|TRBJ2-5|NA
TGCGCCACCCCTAGGGGGACCCAGTACTTC
CATPRGTQYF
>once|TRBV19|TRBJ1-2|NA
TGTGCCAGTAGTATTTCCGGGGACCTTGGCTATGGCTACACCTTC
CASSISGDLGYGYTF
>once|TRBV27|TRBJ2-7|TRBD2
TGTGCCAGCAGTTTAAAGCCCGGGGGGTCCTACGAGCAGTACTTC
CASSLKPGGSYEQYF
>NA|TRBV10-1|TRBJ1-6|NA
TGCGCCAGCAGTGAGAGGAGCAGAAATTCACCCCTCCACTTT
CASSERSRNSPLHF
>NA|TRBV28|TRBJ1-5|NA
TGTGCCAGCATACAGAGGGCAGGGGACAATCAGCCCCAGCATTTT
CASIQRAGDNQPQHF
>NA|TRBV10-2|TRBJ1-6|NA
TGCGCCAGCAGTGGCTATAAGGGGTCACCCCTCCACTTT
CASSGYKGSPLHF
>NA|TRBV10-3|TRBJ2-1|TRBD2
TGTGCCATCAGTGAGTCGAGCGGGGGAACCTACAATGAGCAGTTCTTC
CAISESSGGTYNEQFF
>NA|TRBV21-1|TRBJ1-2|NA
TGTGCCAGCAGCTCCCGTCCAGAGGATGGCTACACCTTC
CASSSRPEDGYTF
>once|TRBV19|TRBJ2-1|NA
TGTGCCAGTAGTAGAAGGTCGAGGGGGACTGAGCAGTTCTTC
CASSRRSRGTEQFF
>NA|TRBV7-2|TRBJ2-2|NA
TGTGCCAGCAGCTTACGGGCAGGGTGGTCCGGGGAGCTGTTTTTT
CASSLRAGWSGELFF
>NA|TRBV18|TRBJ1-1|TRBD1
TGTGCCAGCTTCACCGACAGGGGGAACACTGAAGCTTTCTTT
CASFTDRGNTEAFF
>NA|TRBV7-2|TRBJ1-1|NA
TGTGCCAGCAGCTTACCCAACCTACAGGGAGGGGGCACTGAAGCTTTCTTT
CASSLPNLQGGGTEAFF
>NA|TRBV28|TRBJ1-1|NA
TGTGCCAGCAGTGGCGGGACGGCCGGGACTGAAGCTTTCTTT
CASSGGTAGTEAFF
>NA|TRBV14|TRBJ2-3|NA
TGTGCCAGCAGCCAAGACCCGCTAGGTACGCAGTATTTT
CASSQDPLGTQYF
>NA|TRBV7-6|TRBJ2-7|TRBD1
TGTGCCAGCAGCTTAGAGGACAGGGGGGACTACGAGCAGTACTTC
CASSLEDRGDYEQYF
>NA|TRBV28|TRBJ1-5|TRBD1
TGTGCCAGCGTCGGGACAGGGAACCAGCCCCAGCATTTT
CASVGTGNQPQHF